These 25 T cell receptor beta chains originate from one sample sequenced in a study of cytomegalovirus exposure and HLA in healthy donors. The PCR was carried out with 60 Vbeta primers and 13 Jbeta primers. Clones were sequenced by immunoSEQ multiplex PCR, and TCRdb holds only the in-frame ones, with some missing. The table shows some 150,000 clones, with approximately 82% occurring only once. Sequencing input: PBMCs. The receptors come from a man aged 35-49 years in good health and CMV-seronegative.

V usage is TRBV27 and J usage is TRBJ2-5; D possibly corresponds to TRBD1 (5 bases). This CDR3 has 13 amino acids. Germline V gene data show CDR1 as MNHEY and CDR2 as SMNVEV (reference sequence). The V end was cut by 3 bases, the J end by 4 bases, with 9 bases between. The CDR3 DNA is TGTGCCAGCAGTTTTCAGGGTCGAGAGACCCAGTACTTC. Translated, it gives CASSFQGRETQYF.

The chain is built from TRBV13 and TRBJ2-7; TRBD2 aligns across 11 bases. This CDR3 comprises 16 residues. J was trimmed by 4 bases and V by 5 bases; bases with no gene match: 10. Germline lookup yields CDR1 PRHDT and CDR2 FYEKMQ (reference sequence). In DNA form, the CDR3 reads TGTGCCAGCAGCCCCCCCTATAGCGGGGGGGCGTACGAGCAGTACTTC. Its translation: CASSPPYSGGAYEQYF. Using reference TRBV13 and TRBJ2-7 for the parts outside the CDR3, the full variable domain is AAGVIQSPRHLIKEKRETATLKCYPIPRHDTVYWYQQGPGQDPQFLISFYEKMQSDKGSIPDRFSAQQFSDYHSELNMSSLELGDSALYFCASSPPYSGGAYEQYFGPGTRLTVT.

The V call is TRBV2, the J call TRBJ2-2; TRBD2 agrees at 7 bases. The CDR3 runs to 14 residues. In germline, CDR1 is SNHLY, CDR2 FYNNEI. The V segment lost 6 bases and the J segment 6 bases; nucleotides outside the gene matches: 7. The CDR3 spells CASRGRERAGELFF. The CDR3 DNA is TGTGCCAGCAGAGGGAGGGAGAGGGCCGGGGAGCTGTTTTTT.

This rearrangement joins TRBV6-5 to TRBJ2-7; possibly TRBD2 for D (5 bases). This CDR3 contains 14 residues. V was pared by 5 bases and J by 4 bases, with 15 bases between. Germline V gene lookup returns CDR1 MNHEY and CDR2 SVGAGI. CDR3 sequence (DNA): TGTGCCAGCAGTACCCAAGCGGTCGGGTACGAGCAGTACTTC. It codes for CASSTQAVGYEQYF.

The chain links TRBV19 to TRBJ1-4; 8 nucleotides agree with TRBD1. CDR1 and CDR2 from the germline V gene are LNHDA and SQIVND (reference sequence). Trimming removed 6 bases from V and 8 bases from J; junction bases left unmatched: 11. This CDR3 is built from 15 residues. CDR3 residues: CASRKADRAEEKLFF. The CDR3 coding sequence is TGTGCCAGTAGAAAGGCGGACAGGGCGGAGGAAAAACTGTTTTTT.

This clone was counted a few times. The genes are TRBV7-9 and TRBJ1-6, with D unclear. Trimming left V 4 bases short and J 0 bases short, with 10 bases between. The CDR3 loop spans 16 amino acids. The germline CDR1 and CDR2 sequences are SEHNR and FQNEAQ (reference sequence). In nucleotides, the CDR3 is TGTGCCAGCAGCTCGACACTGAGCTCCTATAATTCACCCCTCCACTTT. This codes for CASSSTLSSYNSPLHF.

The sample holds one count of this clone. The DNA for the CDR3 is TGTGCCTGGAGCCCAAGCGGGAGGGGGGATGAGCAGTTCTTC. Protein sequence: CAWSPSGRGDEQFF. J is TRBJ2-1 and V is TRBV30; 10 bases line up with TRBD2. V lost 3 bases and J lost 8; bases outside the gene matches: 7. Germline V gives CDR1 GTSNPN, CDR2 SVGIG (reference sequence). CDR3 size: 14 residues. Combining the CDR3 with reference TRBV30 and TRBJ2-1 gives the whole variable domain SQTIHQWPATLVQPVGSPLSLECTVEGTSNPNLYWYRQAAGRGLQLLFYSVGIGQISSEVPQNLSASRPQDRQFILSSKKLLLSDSGFYLCAWSPSGRGDEQFFGPGTRLTVL.

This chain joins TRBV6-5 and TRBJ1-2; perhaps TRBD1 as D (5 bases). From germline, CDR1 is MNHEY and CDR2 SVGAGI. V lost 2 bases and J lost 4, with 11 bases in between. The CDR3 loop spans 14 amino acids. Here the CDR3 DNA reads TGTGCCAGCAGTTACAGAGACAGATCCTATGGCTACACCTTC. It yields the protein CASSYRDRSYGYTF.

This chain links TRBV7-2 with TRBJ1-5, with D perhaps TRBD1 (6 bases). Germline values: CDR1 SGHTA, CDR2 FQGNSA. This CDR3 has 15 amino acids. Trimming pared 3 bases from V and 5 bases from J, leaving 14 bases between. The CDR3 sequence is CASSFVGGEHQPQHF. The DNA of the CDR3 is TGTGCCAGCAGCTTCGTAGGGGGGGAACATCAGCCCCAGCATTTT.

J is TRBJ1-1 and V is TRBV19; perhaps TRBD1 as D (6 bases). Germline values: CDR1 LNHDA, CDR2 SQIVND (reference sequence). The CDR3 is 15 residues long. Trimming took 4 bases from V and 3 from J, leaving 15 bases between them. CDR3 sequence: CASSTYRALDTEAFF. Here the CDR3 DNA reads TGTGCCAGTAGTACCTACAGGGCTTTGGACACTGAAGCTTTCTTT. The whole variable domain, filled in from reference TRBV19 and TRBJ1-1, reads DGGITQSPKYLFRKEGQNVTLSCEQNLNHDAMYWYRQDPGQGLRLIYYSQIVNDFQKGDIAEGYSVSREKKESFPLTVTSAQKNPTAFYLCASSTYRALDTEAFFGQGTRLTVV.

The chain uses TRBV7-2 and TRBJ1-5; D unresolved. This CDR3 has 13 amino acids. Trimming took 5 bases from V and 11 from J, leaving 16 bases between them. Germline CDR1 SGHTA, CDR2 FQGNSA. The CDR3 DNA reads TGTGCCAGCAGCCCGTTCCCGGTCCAGGCCCAGCATTTT. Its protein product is CASSPFPVQAQHF.

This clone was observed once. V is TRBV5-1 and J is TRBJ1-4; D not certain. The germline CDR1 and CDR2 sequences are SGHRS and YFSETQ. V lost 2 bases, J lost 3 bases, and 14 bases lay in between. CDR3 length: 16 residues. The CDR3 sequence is CASSFLNRGSNEKLFF. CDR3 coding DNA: TGCGCCAGCAGCTTCCTCAATCGGGGTTCTAATGAAAAACTGTTTTTT.

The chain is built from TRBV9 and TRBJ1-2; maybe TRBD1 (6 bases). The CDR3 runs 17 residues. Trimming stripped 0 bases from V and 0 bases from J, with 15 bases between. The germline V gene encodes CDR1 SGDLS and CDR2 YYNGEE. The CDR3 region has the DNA TGTGCCAGCAGCGTAGCCCCCGACAGGAGATCTAACTATGGCTACACCTTC. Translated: CASSVAPDRRSNYGYTF.

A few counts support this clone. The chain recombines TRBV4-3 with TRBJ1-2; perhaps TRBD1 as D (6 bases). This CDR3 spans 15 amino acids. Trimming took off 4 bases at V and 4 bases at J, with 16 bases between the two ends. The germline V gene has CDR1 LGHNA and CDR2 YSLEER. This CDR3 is CASSRREGVSYGYTF. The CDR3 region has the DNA TGCGCCAGCAGCCGCCGTGAGGGGGTATCCTATGGCTACACCTTC.

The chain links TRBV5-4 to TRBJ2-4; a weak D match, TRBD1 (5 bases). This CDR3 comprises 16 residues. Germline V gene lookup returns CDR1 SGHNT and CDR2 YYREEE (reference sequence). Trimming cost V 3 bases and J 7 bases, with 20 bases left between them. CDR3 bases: TGTGCCAGCAGCTCTTTGACAGAGTCACCGAGTAACATTCAGTACTTC. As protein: CASSSLTESPSNIQYF.

The chain's CDR3 is CASRGTGFNTEAFF. The DNA of the CDR3 is TGTGCCAGCAGAGGGACAGGGTTTAACACTGAAGCTTTCTTT. The chain uses TRBV14 and TRBJ1-1; TRBD1 matches at 9 bases. CDR1 SGHDN and CDR2 FVKESK come from the germline V gene. The V and J ends lost 6 bases and 2 bases, in that order; junction bases with no gene match: 4. This CDR3 has 14 amino acids.

The CDR3 sequence: CASRLAASTDTQYF. Here the CDR3 DNA reads TGTGCCAGTCGGCTAGCGGCTAGCACAGATACGCAGTATTTT. This chain uses TRBV19 with TRBJ2-3; TRBD2 aligns across 7 bases. Losses at the gene ends were 8 bases for V and 0 bases for J; bases not matched to a gene: 5. This CDR3 is 14 amino acids long. Germline CDR1 and CDR2: LNHDA and SQIVND (reference sequence).

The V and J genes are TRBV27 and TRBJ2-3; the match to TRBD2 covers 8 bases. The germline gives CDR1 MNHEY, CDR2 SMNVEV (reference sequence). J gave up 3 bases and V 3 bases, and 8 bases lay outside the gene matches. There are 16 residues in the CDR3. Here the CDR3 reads CASSFFGGESTDTQYF. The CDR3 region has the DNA TGTGCCAGCAGTTTTTTCGGGGGGGAGTCAACAGATACGCAGTATTTT.

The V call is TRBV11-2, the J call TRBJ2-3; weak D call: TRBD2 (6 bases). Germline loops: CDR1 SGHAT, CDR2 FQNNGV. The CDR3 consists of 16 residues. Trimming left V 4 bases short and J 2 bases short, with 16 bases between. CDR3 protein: CASSSKGLSNTDTQYF. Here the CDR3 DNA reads TGTGCCAGCAGCTCGAAGGGACTGTCTAACACAGATACGCAGTATTTT.

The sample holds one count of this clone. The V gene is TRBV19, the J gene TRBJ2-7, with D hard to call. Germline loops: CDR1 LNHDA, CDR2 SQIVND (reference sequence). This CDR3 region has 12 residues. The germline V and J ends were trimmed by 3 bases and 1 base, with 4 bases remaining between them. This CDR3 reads CASSIISYEQYF. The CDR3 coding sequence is TGTGCCAGTAGTATTATTTCCTACGAGCAGTACTTC.

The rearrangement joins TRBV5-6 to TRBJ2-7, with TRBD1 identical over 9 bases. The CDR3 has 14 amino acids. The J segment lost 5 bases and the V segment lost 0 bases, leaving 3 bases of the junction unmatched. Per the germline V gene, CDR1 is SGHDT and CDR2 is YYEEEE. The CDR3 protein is CASSLDRGLNEQYF. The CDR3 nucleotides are TGTGCCAGCAGCTTGGACAGGGGGCTGAACGAGCAGTACTTC.

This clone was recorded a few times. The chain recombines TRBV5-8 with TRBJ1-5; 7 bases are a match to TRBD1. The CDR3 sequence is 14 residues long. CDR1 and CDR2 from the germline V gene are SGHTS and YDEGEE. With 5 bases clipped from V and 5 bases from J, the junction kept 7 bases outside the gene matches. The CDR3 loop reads CASRGWQGDQPQHF. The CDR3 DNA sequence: TGTGCCAGCAGGGGATGGCAGGGGGATCAGCCCCAGCATTTT.

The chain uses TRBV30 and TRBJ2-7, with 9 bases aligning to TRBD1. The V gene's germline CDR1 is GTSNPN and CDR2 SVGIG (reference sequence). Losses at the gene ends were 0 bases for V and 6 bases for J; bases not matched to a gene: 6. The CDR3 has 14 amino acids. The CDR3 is CAWSVDRGTGEQYF. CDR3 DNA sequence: TGTGCCTGGAGTGTAGACAGGGGGACAGGCGAGCAGTACTTC.

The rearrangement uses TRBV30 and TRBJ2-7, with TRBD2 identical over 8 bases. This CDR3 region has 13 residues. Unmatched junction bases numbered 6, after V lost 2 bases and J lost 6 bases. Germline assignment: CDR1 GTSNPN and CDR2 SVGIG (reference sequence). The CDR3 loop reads CAWSPISGTEQYF. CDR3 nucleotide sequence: TGTGCCTGGAGTCCGATTAGCGGGACCGAGCAGTACTTC.

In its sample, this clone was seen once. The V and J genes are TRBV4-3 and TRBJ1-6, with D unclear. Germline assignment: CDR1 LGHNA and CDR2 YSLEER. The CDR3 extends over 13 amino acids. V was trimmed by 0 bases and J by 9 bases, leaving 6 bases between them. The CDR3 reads CASSQDRVSPLHF. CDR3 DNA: TGCGCCAGCAGCCAAGATCGGGTTTCACCCCTCCACTTT.